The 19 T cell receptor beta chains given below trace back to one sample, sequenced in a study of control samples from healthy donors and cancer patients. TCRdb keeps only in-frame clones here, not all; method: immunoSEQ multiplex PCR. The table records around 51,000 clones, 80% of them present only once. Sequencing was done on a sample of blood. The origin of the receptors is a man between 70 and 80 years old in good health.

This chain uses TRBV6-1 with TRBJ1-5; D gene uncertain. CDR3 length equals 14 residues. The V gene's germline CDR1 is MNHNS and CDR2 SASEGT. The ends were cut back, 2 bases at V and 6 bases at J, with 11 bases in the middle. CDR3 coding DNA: TGTGCCAGCAGTGAACGGCGAATGGGTCAGCCCCAGCATTTT. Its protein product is CASSERRMGQPQHF.

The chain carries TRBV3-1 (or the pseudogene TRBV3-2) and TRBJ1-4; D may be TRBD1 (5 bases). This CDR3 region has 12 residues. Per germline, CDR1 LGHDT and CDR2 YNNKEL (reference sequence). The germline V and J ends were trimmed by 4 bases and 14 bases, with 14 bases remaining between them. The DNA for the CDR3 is TGTGCCAGCAGCCCCACTGGGGACTTTCTGTTTTTT. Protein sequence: CASSPTGDFLFF.

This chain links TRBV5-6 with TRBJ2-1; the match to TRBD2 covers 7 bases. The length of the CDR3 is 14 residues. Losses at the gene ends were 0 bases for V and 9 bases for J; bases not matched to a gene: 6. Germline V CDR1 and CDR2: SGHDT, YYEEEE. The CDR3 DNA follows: TGTGCCAGCAGCTTGGTCGGGAGGAGGGGTGAGCAGTTCTTC. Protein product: CASSLVGRRGEQFF.

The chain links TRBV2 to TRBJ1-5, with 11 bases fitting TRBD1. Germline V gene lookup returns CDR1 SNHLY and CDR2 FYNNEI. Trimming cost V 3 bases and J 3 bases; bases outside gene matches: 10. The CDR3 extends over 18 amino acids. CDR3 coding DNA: TGTGCCAGCAGTGAGATAGAGGGGACAGGGGGTTACAATCAGCCCCAGCATTTT. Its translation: CASSEIEGTGGYNQPQHF. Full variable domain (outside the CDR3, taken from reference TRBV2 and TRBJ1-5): EPEVTQTPSHQVTQMGQEVILRCVPISNHLYFYWYRQILGQKVEFLVSFYNNEISEKSEIFDDQFSVERPDGSNFTLKIRSTKLEDSAMYFCASSEIEGTGGYNQPQHFGDGTRLSIL.

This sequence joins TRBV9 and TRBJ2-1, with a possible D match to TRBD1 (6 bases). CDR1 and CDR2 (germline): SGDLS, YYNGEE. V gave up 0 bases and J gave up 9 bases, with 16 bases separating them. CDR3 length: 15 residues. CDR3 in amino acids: CASSVAQGFYREQFF. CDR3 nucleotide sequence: TGTGCCAGCAGCGTAGCACAGGGATTTTACCGTGAGCAGTTCTTC.

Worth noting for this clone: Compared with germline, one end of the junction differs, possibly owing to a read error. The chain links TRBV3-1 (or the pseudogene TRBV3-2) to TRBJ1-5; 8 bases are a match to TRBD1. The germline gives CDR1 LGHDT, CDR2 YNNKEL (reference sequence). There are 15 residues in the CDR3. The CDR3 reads CASSQGGTGNQPQHF. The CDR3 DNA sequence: TGTGCCAGCAGCCAAGGCGGGACAGGCAACCAGCCCCAGCATTTT.

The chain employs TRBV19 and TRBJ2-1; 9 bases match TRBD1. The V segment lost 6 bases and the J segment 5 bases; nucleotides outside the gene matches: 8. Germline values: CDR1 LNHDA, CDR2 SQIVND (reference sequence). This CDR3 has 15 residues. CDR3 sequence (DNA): TGTGCCAGTAGGCCCGGGACAGGGAACGACAATGAGCAGTTCTTC. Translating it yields CASRPGTGNDNEQFF.

This chain's CDR3 is CASRGGRWVYNEQFF. Written as DNA, the CDR3 is TGTGCCAGCAGGGGTGGAAGGTGGGTCTACAATGAGCAGTTCTTC. V and J are TRBV28 and TRBJ2-1; D is unresolved. The V and J ends lost 6 bases and 3 bases respectively, with 15 bases between them. Looked up from germline, CDR1 is MDHEN and CDR2 is SYDVKM. There are 15 residues in the CDR3.

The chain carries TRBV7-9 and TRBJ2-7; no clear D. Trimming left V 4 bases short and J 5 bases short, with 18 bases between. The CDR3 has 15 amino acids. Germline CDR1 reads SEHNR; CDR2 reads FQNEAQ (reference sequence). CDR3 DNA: TGTGCCAGCAGCTCCGGTGACCACCTGGGCCACGAGCAGTACTTC. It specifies CASSSGDHLGHEQYF.

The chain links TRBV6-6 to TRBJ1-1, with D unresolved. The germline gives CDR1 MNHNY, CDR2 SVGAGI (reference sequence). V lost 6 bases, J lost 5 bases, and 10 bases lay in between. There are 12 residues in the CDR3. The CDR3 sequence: CASSPGGTEAFF. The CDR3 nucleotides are TGTGCCAGCAGCCCCGGAGGTACTGAAGCTTTCTTT.

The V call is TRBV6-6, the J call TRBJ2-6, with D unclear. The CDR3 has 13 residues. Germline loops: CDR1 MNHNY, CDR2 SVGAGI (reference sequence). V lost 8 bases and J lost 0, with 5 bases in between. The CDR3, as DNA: TGTGCCAGCGTGAGCTCTGGGGCCAACGTCCTGACTTTC. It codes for CASVSSGANVLTF.

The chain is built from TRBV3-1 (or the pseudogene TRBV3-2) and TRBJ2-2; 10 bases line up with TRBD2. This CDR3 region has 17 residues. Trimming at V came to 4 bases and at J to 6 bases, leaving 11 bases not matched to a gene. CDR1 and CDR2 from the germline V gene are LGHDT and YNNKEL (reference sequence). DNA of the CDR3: TGTGCCAGCAGCCCCTGGGGGCTAGCGGGAGTTTCCGGGGAGCTGTTTTTT. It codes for CASSPWGLAGVSGELFF.

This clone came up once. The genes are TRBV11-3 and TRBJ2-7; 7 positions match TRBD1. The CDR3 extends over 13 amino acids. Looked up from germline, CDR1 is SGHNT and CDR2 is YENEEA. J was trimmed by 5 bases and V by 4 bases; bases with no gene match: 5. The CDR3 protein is CASSSGTAHEQYF. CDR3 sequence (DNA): TGTGCCAGCAGCTCGGGGACAGCACACGAGCAGTACTTC. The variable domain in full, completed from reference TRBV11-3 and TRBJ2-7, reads EAGVVQSPRYKIIEKKQPVAFWCNPISGHNTLYWYLQNLGQGPELLIRYENEEAVDDSQLPKDRFSAERLKGVDSTLKIQPAELGDSAVYLCASSSGTAHEQYFGPGTRLTVT.

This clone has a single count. The CDR3 is CSVDSHFYGYTF. The CDR3, as DNA: TGCAGCGTTGATTCGCATTTCTATGGCTACACCTTC. The chain joins TRBV29-1 to TRBJ1-2; no clear D. The germline V gene has CDR1 SQVTM and CDR2 ANQGSEA. The V gene lost 3 bases and the J gene lost 4 bases, with 9 bases spanning the gap. This CDR3 has 12 amino acids.

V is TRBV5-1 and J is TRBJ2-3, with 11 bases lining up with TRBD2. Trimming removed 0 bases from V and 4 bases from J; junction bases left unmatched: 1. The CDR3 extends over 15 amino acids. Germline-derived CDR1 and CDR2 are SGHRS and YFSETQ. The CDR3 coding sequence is TGCGCCAGCAGCTTGGAACTAGCGGGAGCAGATACGCAGTATTTT. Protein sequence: CASSLELAGADTQYF.

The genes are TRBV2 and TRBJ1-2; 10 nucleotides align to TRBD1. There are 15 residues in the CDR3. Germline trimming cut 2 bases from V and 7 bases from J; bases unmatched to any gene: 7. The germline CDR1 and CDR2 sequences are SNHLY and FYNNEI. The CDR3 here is CASSESGTGARGYTF. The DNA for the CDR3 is TGTGCCAGCAGTGAATCCGGGACAGGGGCGCGTGGCTACACCTTC. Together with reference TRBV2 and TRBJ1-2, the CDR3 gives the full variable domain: EPEVTQTPSHQVTQMGQEVILRCVPISNHLYFYWYRQILGQKVEFLVSFYNNEISEKSEIFDDQFSVERPDGSNFTLKIRSTKLEDSAMYFCASSESGTGARGYTFGSGTRLTVV.

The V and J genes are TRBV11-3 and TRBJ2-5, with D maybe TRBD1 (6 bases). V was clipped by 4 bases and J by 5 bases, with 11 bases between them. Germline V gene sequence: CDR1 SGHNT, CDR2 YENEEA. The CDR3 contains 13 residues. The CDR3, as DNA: TGTGCCAGCAGCTCACTAAGGGGGGAGACCCAGTACTTC. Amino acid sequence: CASSSLRGETQYF.

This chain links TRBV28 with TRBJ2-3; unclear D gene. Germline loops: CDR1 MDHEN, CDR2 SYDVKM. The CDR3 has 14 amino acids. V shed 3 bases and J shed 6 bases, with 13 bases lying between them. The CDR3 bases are TGTGCCAGCAGTTTGCCCCTCGCCACGGATACGCAGTATTTT. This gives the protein CASSLPLATDTQYF.

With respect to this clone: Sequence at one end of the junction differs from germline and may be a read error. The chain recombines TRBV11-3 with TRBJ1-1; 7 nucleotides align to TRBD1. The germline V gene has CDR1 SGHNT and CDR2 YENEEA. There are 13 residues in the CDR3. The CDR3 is CASSLAEGGEVIF. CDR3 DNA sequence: TGTGCCAGCAGCTTAGCGGAAGGGGGCGAAGTTATCTTT.